Below, one T cell receptor (beta chain) is given with its context. This clonotype was detected many times. The antigen it binds to is not known. Base qualities are missing; no much larger clone stands one base away. This entry comes from a study of identical twins (dated by TCRdb to about 2016). Study-level background: TCR alpha and beta repertoires from monozygotic twins, unrelated adults of various ages and cord blood were deep-sequenced to test whether fetal clonotypes persist. Replicate twin experiments were performed at different times using different library preparation protocols to rule out contamination. What the work shows at the level of the full study, not this receptor alone: Out-of-frame TCR alpha sequences shared between twins showed an excess of low generation-probability sequences compared with coincidental sharing between unrelated individuals. Fewer insertions were carried by abundant cord blood beta clonotypes; a weaker similar trend was observed in young adult naive repertoires, while no such trend was observed in memory repertoires. Because the same donors could not be followed over many years, conclusions were based on cross-sectional statistical analysis. Recombination models systematically underestimated out-of-frame TCR alpha sharing in monozygotic twins but agreed with sharing between unrelated individuals. In beta out-of-frame sequences, excess twin sharing was weaker, because having fewer shared sequences lowered the signal-to-noise ratio. Zero-insertion analyses could be partly confounded by invariant T cells such as MAIT and iNKT, although diverse VJ usage argued against such confounding for most clonotypes.

Libraries were constructed by 5' RACE. The sample was run on an Illumina HiSeq 2000. A universal primer binding site was introduced by template switching, and a unique molecular identifier was present in the final cDNA, enabling accurate counting of TCR cDNA molecules. First-strand cDNA for TCR alpha and beta chains was synthesized from specific primers in the conserved constant-segment region. To control for contamination, each cDNA library was double barcoded with a SMART-Mk sample barcode plus Illumina barcodes. TruSeq adapter sequences, together with Illumina sample barcodes, were added in two successive PCR steps. Sequencing of the TCR alpha and beta cDNA libraries was done on the Illumina HiSeq platform using custom primers. As for the authors' bioinformatics: MiGEC was used to process raw reads and extract unique molecular identifiers, and MiXCR was used to find CDR3 positions. Recombination models were inferred per individual with the repgenHMM and IGoR tools using an EM algorithm. Shared clonotypes were analyzed with the tcR package in R, and sharing was normalized by the product of cloneset sizes. To study raw recombination without the effects of thymic and clonal selection, out-of-frame nonproductive sequences were analyzed. TCRdb handled the public reads itself, with Q25 trimming in fastp and clone calling in MiXCR, and kept productive beta chains. Identical CDR3 protein sequences are pooled into one entry, listed with their most common genes and DNA. These V and J calls rely on TCRdb rather than the paper's analysis. The table for this sample lists 350,000 to 400,000 distinct CDR3 sequences; approximately 10% of them were counted only once. Of the sample, roughly 8.9% falls within the top ten clones.

Every donor in the study was a healthy Caucasian. The researchers also sequenced three unrelated adults who were not twins: a male aged 18 to 29, a male aged 50 to 60, and a female aged 50 to 60. Miltenyi CD45RO+ enrichment and human naive T-cell isolation kits were used to isolate memory (CD45RO+) and naive T cells from PBMC. V is shortened by 4 bases, J by 1 base, and the region joining them spans 8 bases. The CDR3 spans 14 residues, from the cysteine through the phenylalanine. Only CDR3 DNA is held: 42 bases, read in frame from base 1. This TCR was recovered from a woman aged 45-59 years in good health. The sequence links TRBV12-3 or TRBV12-4 to TRBJ1-5, and perhaps TRBD1 as D gene, on 5 matching bases. Sequencing input: naive T cells sorted from blood. This specimen's cell subset or site label, per the study, means: cells isolated with a human naive T-cell isolation kit. The sequence in DNA is TGTGCCAGCAGTTCCTGGGGCAGCAATCAGCCCCAGCATTTT. This translates into CASSSWGSNQPQHF.